The T cell receptor beta chain described here comes from a study of cytomegalovirus exposure and HLA in healthy donors. The study ran its PCR with 60 Vbeta and 13 Jbeta primers. Assay used: immunoSEQ multiplex PCR; TCRdb lists only in-frame clones, some missing. The sample shows approximately 160,000 clones, approximately 85% of them seen only once. Study-level points and caveats: As confirmed in vitro, three CMV-associated chains were specific for CMV antigens. The classifier reportedly diagnosed cytomegalovirus status with high sensitivity and specificity. The study listed some 160 cytomegalovirus-associated TCR beta chains.

From germline, CDR1 is SGHDT and CDR2 YYEEEE. J was trimmed by 5 bases and V by 4 bases; bases with no gene match: 9. The CDR3 runs 15 residues. At collection, donors were nominally healthy, but unrecorded immune exposures were probable. About this clone: Its antigen is not identified.

Sequencing was done on a sample of PBMCs. J is TRBJ2-1 and V is TRBV5-6; TRBD1 matches 7 bases. The clonotype originates from a girl aged 2-10 years in good health and CMV-seropositive. The CDR3 sequence is CASSPRDSSHNEQFF. DNA for the CDR3: TGTGCCAGCAGCCCAAGGGACAGTAGCCACAATGAGCAGTTCTTC.